These 26 T cell receptor beta chains came from one sample sequenced in a study of cytomegalovirus exposure and HLA in healthy donors. TCRdb's table, derived via immunoSEQ multiplex PCR, lists solely in-frame clones and lacks some. The sample carries 60,000 to 90,000 clones, around 95% recorded once. Sequenced input: PBMCs. Receptors originate from a woman under 30 in good health and CMV-seronegative.

This clone was seen a single time. The chain combines TRBV5-5 with TRBJ1-1, with D unresolved. The germline gives CDR1 SGHKS, CDR2 YYEKEE (reference sequence). V lost 2 bases and J 1 base, leaving 15 bases between the germline ends. The CDR3 spans 16 residues. The CDR3 loop is CASSLSHWSSNTEAFF. The DNA of the CDR3 is TGTGCCAGCAGCTTATCCCACTGGTCATCGAACACTGAAGCTTTCTTT.

V gene TRBV5-1 combines with J gene TRBJ1-2, with TRBD1 identical over 9 bases. J gave up 6 bases and V 3 bases, and 12 bases lay outside the gene matches. The CDR3 runs to 16 residues. CDR1 and CDR2 (germline): SGHRS, YFSETQ. This chain's CDR3 is CASSYGTGTNRNGYTF. In DNA form, the CDR3 reads TGCGCCAGCAGCTACGGGACAGGGACGAACCGAAATGGCTACACCTTC.

V is TRBV7-3 and J is TRBJ2-1; D gene ambiguous. With 1 base removed from V and 4 bases from J, the gap between germline ends came to 5 bases. The V gene's germline CDR1 is SGHTA and CDR2 FQGTGA. CDR3 length equals 13 residues. The CDR3 nucleotides read TGTGCCAGCAGCTTAATCGCGTACAATGAGCAGTTCTTC. It encodes CASSLIAYNEQFF.

The chain employs TRBV11-2 and TRBJ1-4, with 7 bases matching TRBD1. Trimming cost V 3 bases and J 0 bases; bases outside gene matches: 4. CDR1 and CDR2 (germline): SGHAT, FQNNGV. The CDR3 runs to 16 residues. The CDR3 here is CASSLTGFATNEKLFF. DNA of the CDR3: TGTGCCAGCAGCTTGACAGGGTTCGCAACTAATGAAAAACTGTTTTTT.

The chain is built from TRBV9 and TRBJ2-1; D uncertain. Between the trimmed V and J ends, which lost 0 bases and 6 bases, there was a span of 10 bases. CDR1 is SGDLS, CDR2 YYNGEE, per germline. The CDR3 totals 14 residues. For the CDR3, the DNA is TGTGCCAGCAGCGTAGTTGGAGAGACCAATGAGCAGTTCTTC. Its translation: CASSVVGETNEQFF.

The genes are TRBV11-3 and TRBJ2-7; 7 nucleotides match TRBD1. This CDR3 spans 16 amino acids. V shed 5 bases and J 6 bases; nucleotides not matched to a gene: 16. Germline V lookup: CDR1 SGHNT, CDR2 YENEEA. The CDR3 region is CASSDPSRGSASEQYF. For the CDR3, the DNA is TGTGCCAGCAGCGATCCATCCAGGGGGTCAGCCTCCGAGCAGTACTTC.

V is TRBV11-1 and J is TRBJ1-2, with 8 bases identical to TRBD1. J gave up 8 bases and V 5 bases, and 7 bases lay outside the gene matches. Germline V gene sequence: CDR1 SGHAT, CDR2 FQDESV (reference sequence). CDR3 size: 13 residues. CDR3 protein: CASSPDRGGGYTF. CDR3 nucleotides: TGTGCCAGCAGCCCCGACAGGGGAGGAGGCTACACCTTC.

V gene TRBV19 combines with J gene TRBJ2-7, with D perhaps matching TRBD1 (6 bases). The CDR3 has 13 residues. Trimming took 6 bases from V and 5 from J, leaving 14 bases between them. Per germline, CDR1 LNHDA and CDR2 SQIVND (reference sequence). This CDR3 is CASSHRVSDEQYF. For the CDR3, the DNA is TGTGCCAGTAGCCACAGGGTTAGCGACGAGCAGTACTTC. The full variable domain, with the rest looked up from reference TRBV19 and TRBJ2-7, is DGGITQSPKYLFRKEGQNVTLSCEQNLNHDAMYWYRQDPGQGLRLIYYSQIVNDFQKGDIAEGYSVSREKKESFPLTVTSAQKNPTAFYLCASSHRVSDEQYFGPGTRLTVT.

A single count supports this clone. This rearrangement joins TRBV28 to TRBJ2-7; no firm D call. The V gene's germline CDR1 is MDHEN and CDR2 SYDVKM. The CDR3 loop spans 12 amino acids. Deletions cut 6 bases from V and 0 bases from J, with 6 bases between. The CDR3 DNA sequence: TGTGCCAGCAGCCTTAGCTCCTACGAGCAGTACTTC. Residues: CASSLSSYEQYF.

J is TRBJ2-1 and V is TRBV6-4; the D gene is possibly TRBD1 (6 bases). The V end lost 5 bases, the J end lost 3 bases, and 11 bases lay between the germline ends. The CDR3 runs to 14 residues. Germline CDR1 reads MRHNA; CDR2 reads SNTAGT. The CDR3: CASSIRDNYNEQFF. DNA of the CDR3: TGTGCCAGCAGTATACGGGACAACTACAATGAGCAGTTCTTC.

CDR3 sequence reads: CAWNGNNSPLHF. The CDR3 nucleotides are TGTGCCTGGAACGGTAATAATTCACCCCTCCACTTT. This rearrangement joins TRBV30 to TRBJ1-6; D is uncertain. This CDR3 is built from 12 residues. Germline V CDR1 and CDR2: GTSNPN, SVGIG (reference sequence). Trimming left V 4 bases short and J 5 bases short, with 6 bases between.

This clone was recorded only once. The J gene is TRBJ1-1, the V gene TRBV27; perhaps TRBD1 as D (5 bases). The CDR3 is made up of 17 amino acids. Trimming left V 4 bases short and J 0 bases short, with 18 bases between. Germline CDR1 is MNHEY and CDR2 is SMNVEV (reference sequence). CDR3 sequence: CASSSPRGATMNTEAFF. CDR3 bases: TGTGCCAGCAGTTCACCACGTGGGGCAACCATGAACACTGAAGCTTTCTTT.

The chain links TRBV7-2 to TRBJ2-1, with 9 bases that match TRBD2. This CDR3 spans 19 amino acids. V lost 0 bases and J lost 0; bases outside the gene matches: 9. Per the germline V gene, CDR1 is SGHTA and CDR2 is FQGNSA. CDR3 amino acids: CASSLALIAGATSYNEQFF. Written as DNA, the CDR3 is TGTGCCAGCAGCTTAGCGCTGATAGCGGGGGCGACCTCCTACAATGAGCAGTTCTTC.

The rearrangement uses TRBV27 and TRBJ1-2, with TRBD1 as a possible D gene (6 bases). This CDR3 comprises 17 residues. Germline lookup yields CDR1 MNHEY and CDR2 SMNVEV (reference sequence). V lost 4 bases, J lost 5 bases, and 23 bases lay in between. The CDR3 reads CASSSNKLDRLDYGYTF. CDR3 DNA: TGTGCCAGCAGTTCCAATAAACTCGACAGGCTGGATTATGGCTACACCTTC.

The chain combines TRBV7-9 with TRBJ2-2, with D perhaps matching TRBD1 (5 bases). The CDR3 is 14 amino acids. V lost 4 bases and J 7 bases, leaving 13 bases between the germline ends. Germline V gene data show CDR1 as SEHNR and CDR2 as FQNEAQ (reference sequence). The CDR3 coding sequence is TGTGCCAGCAGCTCTCCGACAGCCGACGGGGAGCTGTTTTTT. This translates into CASSSPTADGELFF.

The V call is TRBV5-4, the J call TRBJ1-1, with D uncertain. CDR3 length equals 11 residues. The V gene lost 5 bases and the J gene lost 9 bases, with 11 bases spanning the gap. CDR1 and CDR2 from the germline V gene are SGHNT and YYREEE (reference sequence). This CDR3 is CASRSREKAFF. The CDR3 coding sequence is TGTGCCAGCAGGTCGAGGGAGAAAGCTTTCTTT.

The chain has TRBV27 and TRBJ2-3; D not certain. The CDR3 runs 14 residues. V dropped 10 bases and J dropped 2 bases, with 16 bases sitting between them. Germline CDR1 and CDR2: MNHEY and SMNVEV (reference sequence). CDR3 loop: CATTHSQTTDTQYF. The DNA for the CDR3 is TGTGCCACGACGCATAGCCAGACCACAGATACGCAGTATTTT.

The chain joins TRBV30 to TRBJ1-5; TRBD1 aligns across 7 bases. The length of the CDR3 is 14 residues. V was clipped by 1 base and J by 3 bases; unmatched bases: 3. Germline V lookup: CDR1 GTSNPN, CDR2 SVGIG (reference sequence). CDR3 in DNA: TGTGCCTGGAGTGGCGGGACAGACAATCAGCCCCAGCATTTT. This translates into CAWSGGTDNQPQHF.

This chain joins TRBV28 and TRBJ1-4; 11 nucleotides match TRBD1. From germline, CDR1 is MDHEN and CDR2 SYDVKM. V gave up 3 bases and J gave up 5 bases; unmatched junction bases: 8. The CDR3 totals 17 residues. The CDR3 is CASSFPGQGALNEKLFF. As DNA, the CDR3 is TGTGCCAGCAGTTTTCCCGGACAGGGGGCTCTGAATGAAAAACTGTTTTTT. Full variable domain (missing parts from reference TRBV28 and TRBJ1-4): DVKVTQSSRYLVKRTGEKVFLECVQDMDHENMFWYRQDPGLGLRLIYFSYDVKMKEKGDIPEGYSVSREKKERFSLILESASTNQTSMYLCASSFPGQGALNEKLFFGSGTQLSVL.

The DNA for the CDR3 is TGTGCCAGCAGCTTCAGGGAGGTCGACTATGGCTACACCTTC. This sequence encodes CASSFREVDYGYTF. The chain has TRBV7-8 and TRBJ1-2; TRBD1 might be the D (5 bases). The germline V gene encodes CDR1 SGHVS and CDR2 FQNEAQ. CDR3 length equals 14 residues. Trimming took 3 bases from V and 3 from J, leaving 11 bases between them.

This sequence joins TRBV7-9 and TRBJ1-4; D is possibly TRBD1 (5 bases). Trimming pared 7 bases from V and 8 bases from J, leaving 11 bases between. Germline V gene lookup returns CDR1 SEHNR and CDR2 FQNEAQ (reference sequence). The CDR3 extends over 12 amino acids. The CDR3 coding sequence is TGTGCCAGCAACCCGGGGGGAGAAAAACTGTTTTTT. Protein: CASNPGGEKLFF.

The CDR3: CASSIDRPGYGYTF. CDR3 bases: TGTGCCAGTAGTATAGATAGACCAGGATACGGCTACACCTTC. This chain uses TRBV19 with TRBJ1-2; D is unresolved. The CDR3 is 14 amino acids. The germline V gene has CDR1 LNHDA and CDR2 SQIVND (reference sequence). V gave up 0 bases and J gave up 8 bases, with 13 bases separating them.

V usage is TRBV30 and J usage is TRBJ1-1; no reliable D call. Trimming left V 4 bases short and J 0 bases short, with 15 bases between. The length of the CDR3 is 15 residues. The germline gives CDR1 GTSNPN, CDR2 SVGIG (reference sequence). The CDR3: CAWTRLGGMNTEAFF. The CDR3 DNA reads as TGTGCCTGGACCCGTTTGGGAGGCATGAACACTGAAGCTTTCTTT. Full variable domain (missing parts from reference TRBV30 and TRBJ1-1): SQTIHQWPATLVQPVGSPLSLECTVEGTSNPNLYWYRQAAGRGLQLLFYSVGIGQISSEVPQNLSASRPQDRQFILSSKKLLLSDSGFYLCAWTRLGGMNTEAFFGQGTRLTVV.

This clone was seen just once. This chain uses TRBV6-5 with TRBJ1-6; a weak D match, TRBD1 (6 bases). Germline V gives CDR1 MNHEY, CDR2 SVGAGI. V was shortened by 5 bases and J by 10 bases, with 12 bases between the two germline ends. This CDR3 is 13 amino acids long. This chain's CDR3 is CASSQTGNSPLHF. The CDR3 DNA sequence: TGTGCCAGCAGTCAGACAGGAAACTCACCCCTCCACTTT.

V gene TRBV2 combines with J gene TRBJ1-1; 7 nucleotides match TRBD1. Germline V gene sequence: CDR1 SNHLY, CDR2 FYNNEI. Trimming at V came to 5 bases and at J to 1 base, leaving 7 bases not matched to a gene. The CDR3 covers 15 residues. For the CDR3, the DNA is TGTGCCAGCAGTTTAAACCGGGACAGGAACACTGAAGCTTTCTTT. It yields the protein CASSLNRDRNTEAFF.

The V and J genes are TRBV5-1 and TRBJ1-4, with D unresolved. The V end lost 0 bases, the J end lost 4 bases, and 4 bases lay between the germline ends. The CDR3 spans 13 residues. CDR1 is SGHRS, CDR2 YFSETQ, per germline. CDR3 bases: TGCGCCAGCAGCTTGGCGGGTAATGAAAAACTGTTTTTT. Encoded protein: CASSLAGNEKLFF.